The T cell receptor (beta chain) described here comes from a study of blood T cell repertoires in COVID-19. Study context: Nucleic acid was either cDNA or gDNA, and it came from T cells, B-cell-depleted T cells, or PBMCs.

In the authors' workflow: Amplification of reference gene primers provided the estimated nucleated cell counts. The protocol was immunoSEQ multiplex PCR, while the TCRdb copy is restricted to in-frame clones and leaves out a portion. V, J and clone size are taken as reported in that table, and D and trimming were inferred from the DNA itself. The sample holds around 150,000 clones, almost 85% seen once. Participants spanned ages about 18 to 100 years and resided in some 22 US areas. Grouping used clinical history reported by participants in a survey and questionnaire. This CDR3 contains 16 residues. The V and J ends lost 4 bases and 0 bases respectively, with 15 bases between them. CDR1 is LGHNA and CDR2 is YNFKEQ in the germline V gene.

This TCR was sampled from a woman aged 45-65 years with acute COVID-19. V gene TRBV4-2 combines with J gene TRBJ1-2; D remains unclear. Sample: PBMCs or T cells enriched from blood (not recorded which). This chain's CDR3 is CASSRAETHANYGYTF. CDR3 in DNA: TGTGCCAGCAGCCGGGCTGAGACCCACGCTAACTATGGCTACACCTTC.